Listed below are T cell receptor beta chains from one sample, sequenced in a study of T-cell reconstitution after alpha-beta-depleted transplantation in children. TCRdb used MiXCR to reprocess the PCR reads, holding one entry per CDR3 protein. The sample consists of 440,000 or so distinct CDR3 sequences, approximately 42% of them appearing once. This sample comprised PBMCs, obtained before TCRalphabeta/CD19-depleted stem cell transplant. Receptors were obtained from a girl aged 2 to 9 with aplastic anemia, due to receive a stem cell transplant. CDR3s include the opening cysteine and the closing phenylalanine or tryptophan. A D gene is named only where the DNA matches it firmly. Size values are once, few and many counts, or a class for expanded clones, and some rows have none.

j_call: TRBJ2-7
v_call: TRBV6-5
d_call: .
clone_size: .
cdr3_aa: CASSYGGPGYEQYF
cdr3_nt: TGTGCCAGCAGTTACGGAGGTCCTGGGTACGAGCAGTACTTC

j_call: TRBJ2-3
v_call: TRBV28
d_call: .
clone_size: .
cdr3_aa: CASSTSTLRGNTDTQYF
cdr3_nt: TGTGCCAGCAGTACCTCAACCTTGAGGGGAAACACGGATACGCAGTATTTT

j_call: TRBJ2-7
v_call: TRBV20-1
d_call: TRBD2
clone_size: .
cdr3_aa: CSARVRTALADTYEQYF
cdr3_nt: TGCAGTGCTAGAGTTAGAACTGCTCTAGCGGATACCTACGAGCAGTACTTC

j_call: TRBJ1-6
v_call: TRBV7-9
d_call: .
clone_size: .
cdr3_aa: CASSLEPGIGSPLHF
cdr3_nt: TGTGCCAGCAGCTTAGAACCAGGAATTGGGTCACCCCTCCACTTT

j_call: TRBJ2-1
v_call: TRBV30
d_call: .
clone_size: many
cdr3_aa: CAWSVRGTYEEQFF
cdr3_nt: TGTGCCTGGAGTGTCCGCGGGACTTACGAAGAGCAGTTCTTC

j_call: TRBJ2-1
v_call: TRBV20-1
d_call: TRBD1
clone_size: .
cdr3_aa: CSVPNRGSYNEQFF
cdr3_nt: TGCAGTGTCCCAAACAGGGGGTCGTACAATGAGCAGTTCTTC

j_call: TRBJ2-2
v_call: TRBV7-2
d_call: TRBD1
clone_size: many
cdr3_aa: CASSPGQVGGELFF
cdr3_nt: TGTGCCAGCAGCCCGGGACAGGTTGGCGGGGAGCTGTTTTTT

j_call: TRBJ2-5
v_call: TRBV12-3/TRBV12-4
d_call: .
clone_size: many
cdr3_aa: CASSPLGVGETQYF
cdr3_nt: TGTGCCAGCAGCCCCCTAGGTGTCGGGGAGACCCAGTACTTC

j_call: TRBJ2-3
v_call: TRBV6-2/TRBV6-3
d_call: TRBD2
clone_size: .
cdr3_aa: CASSRGGGGIPDTQYF
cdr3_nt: TGTGCCAGCAGTCGCGGTGGGGGAGGGATCCCAGATACGCAGTATTTT

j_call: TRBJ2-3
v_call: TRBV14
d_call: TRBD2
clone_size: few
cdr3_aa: CASSLRRGTRTDTQYF
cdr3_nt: TGTGCCAGCAGCCTAAGACGGGGGACTAGGACAGATACGCAGTATTTT

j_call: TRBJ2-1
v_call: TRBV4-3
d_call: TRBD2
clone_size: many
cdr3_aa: CASSQEVAGTYAEQFF
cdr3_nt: TGCGCCAGCAGCCAAGAAGTAGCGGGAACCTACGCTGAGCAGTTCTTC

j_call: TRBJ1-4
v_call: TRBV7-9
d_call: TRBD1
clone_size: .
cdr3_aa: CASSLIAQGVGELFF
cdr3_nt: TGTGCCAGCAGCTTAATCGCCCAGGGGGTCGGCGAACTGTTTTTT

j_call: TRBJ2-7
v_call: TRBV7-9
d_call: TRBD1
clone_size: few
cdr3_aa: CASSSRDRGVLYEQYF
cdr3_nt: TGTGCCAGCAGCTCCCGCGACAGGGGGGTCCTCTACGAGCAGTACTTC

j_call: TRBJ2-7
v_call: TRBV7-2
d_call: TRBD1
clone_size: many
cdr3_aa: CASSLGFGTGEFEQYF
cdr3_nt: TGTGCCAGCAGCTTAGGTTTTGGGACAGGGGAATTCGAGCAGTACTTC

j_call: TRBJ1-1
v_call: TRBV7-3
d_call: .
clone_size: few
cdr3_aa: CASSFGGSTEAFF
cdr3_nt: TGTGCCAGCAGCTTTGGGGGCAGCACTGAAGCTTTCTTT

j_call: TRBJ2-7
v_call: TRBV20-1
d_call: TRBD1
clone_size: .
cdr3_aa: CSARAGQYPSYEQYF
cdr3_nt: TGCAGTGCTAGAGCGGGACAGTACCCCTCCTACGAGCAGTACTTC

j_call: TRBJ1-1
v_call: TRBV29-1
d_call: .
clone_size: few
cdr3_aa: CSVVLGLNTEAFF
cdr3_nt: TGCAGCGTTGTTCTGGGCCTGAACACTGAAGCTTTCTTT

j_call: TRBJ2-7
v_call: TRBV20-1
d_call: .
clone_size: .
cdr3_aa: CSARAGTIYEQYF
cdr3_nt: TGCAGTGCTAGAGCCGGGACAATCTACGAGCAGTACTTC

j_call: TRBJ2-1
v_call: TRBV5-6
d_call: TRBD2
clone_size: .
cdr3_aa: CASSFRRGGSDEQFF
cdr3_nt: TGTGCCAGCAGCTTCAGGCGGGGGGGCTCGGATGAGCAGTTCTTC

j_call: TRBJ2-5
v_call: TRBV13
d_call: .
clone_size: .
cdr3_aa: CASSFVGTQGGF
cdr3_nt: TGTGCCAGCAGCTTTGTAGGCACCCAGGGAGGTTTC

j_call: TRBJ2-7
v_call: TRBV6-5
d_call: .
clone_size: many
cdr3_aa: CASSYSRGSSYEQYF
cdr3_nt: TGTGCCAGCAGTTACTCGAGAGGGAGCTCCTACGAGCAGTACTTC

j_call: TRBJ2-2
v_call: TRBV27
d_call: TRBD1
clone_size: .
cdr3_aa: CASSLTTGDTGELFF
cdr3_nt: TGTGCCAGCAGTTTAACGACAGGGGATACCGGGGAGCTGTTTTTT

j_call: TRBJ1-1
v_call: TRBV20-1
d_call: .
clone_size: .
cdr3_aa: CSASPWDTEAFF
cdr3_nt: TGCAGTGCTTCTCCCTGGGACACTGAAGCTTTCTTT

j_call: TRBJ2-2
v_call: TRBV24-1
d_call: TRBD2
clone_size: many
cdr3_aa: CATPGLAGYTGELFF
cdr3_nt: TGTGCCACCCCGGGACTAGCGGGATACACCGGGGAGCTGTTTTTT

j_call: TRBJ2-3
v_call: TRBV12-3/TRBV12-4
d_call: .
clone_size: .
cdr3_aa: CASSWGGPADTQYF
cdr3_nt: TGTGCCAGCAGTTGGGGCGGTCCGGCAGATACGCAGTATTTT

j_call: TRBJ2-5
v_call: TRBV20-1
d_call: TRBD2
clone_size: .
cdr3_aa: CSARLAGVETQYF
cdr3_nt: TGCAGTGCTAGGCTAGCGGGAGTGGAGACCCAGTACTTC

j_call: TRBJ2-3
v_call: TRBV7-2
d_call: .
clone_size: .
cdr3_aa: CASSINRVWGQYF
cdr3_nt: TGTGCCAGCAGCATTAACAGGGTTTGGGGGCAGTATTTT

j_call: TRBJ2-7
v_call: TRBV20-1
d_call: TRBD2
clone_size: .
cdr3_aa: CSATAGASYEQYF
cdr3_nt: TGCAGTGCTACAGCGGGGGCCTCCTACGAGCAGTACTTC

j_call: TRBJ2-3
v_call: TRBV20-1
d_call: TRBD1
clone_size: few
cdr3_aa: CSAVDRGHIDTQYF
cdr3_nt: TGCAGTGCAGTCGACAGGGGGCATATAGATACGCAGTATTTT

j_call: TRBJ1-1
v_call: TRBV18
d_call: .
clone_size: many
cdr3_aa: CASSPVVRGSNTEAFF
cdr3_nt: TGTGCCAGCTCACCGGTAGTGCGGGGGTCGAACACTGAAGCTTTCTTT

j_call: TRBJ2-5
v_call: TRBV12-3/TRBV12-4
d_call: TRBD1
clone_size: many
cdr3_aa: CASSLGTGANFQETQYF
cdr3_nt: TGTGCCAGCAGTTTGGGGACAGGGGCAAACTTCCAAGAGACCCAGTACTTC

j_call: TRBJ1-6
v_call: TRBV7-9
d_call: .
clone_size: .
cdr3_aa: CASSSGAGISPLHF
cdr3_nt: TGTGCCAGCAGCTCAGGGGCAGGTATTTCACCCCTCCACTTT

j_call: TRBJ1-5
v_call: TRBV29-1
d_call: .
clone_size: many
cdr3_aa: CSVGAGYSNQPQHF
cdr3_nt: TGCAGCGTTGGAGCAGGGTATAGCAATCAGCCCCAGCATTTT

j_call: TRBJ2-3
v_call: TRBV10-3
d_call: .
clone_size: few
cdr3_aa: CAISGSGPGTDTQYF
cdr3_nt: TGTGCCATCAGTGGTAGCGGCCCTGGCACAGATACGCAGTATTTT

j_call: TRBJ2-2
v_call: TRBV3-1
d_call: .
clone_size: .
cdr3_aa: CASSQDSAWNFPNTGELFF
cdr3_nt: TGTGCCAGCAGCCAAGATTCGGCTTGGAACTTTCCGAACACCGGGGAGCTGTTTTTT

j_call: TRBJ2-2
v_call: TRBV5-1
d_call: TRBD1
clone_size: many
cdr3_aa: CASSSQGADTGELFF
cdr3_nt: TGCGCCAGCAGCTCGCAGGGGGCGGACACCGGGGAGCTGTTTTTT

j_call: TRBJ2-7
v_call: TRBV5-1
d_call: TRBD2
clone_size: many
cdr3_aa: CASSSGGRATYEQYF
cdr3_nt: TGCGCCAGCAGCTCGGGGGGGAGGGCAACCTACGAGCAGTACTTC